The clone carrying this T cell receptor (beta chain) has just a few counts. Its antigen is undetermined. Genes and germline come from the mouse. The read ends 1 residue shy of where the CDR3 ends; the end is completed using the germline J gene. The sample comes from a study of tissue T cells after allogeneic stem cell transplantation. Assay: immunoSEQ multiplex PCR; the TCRdb copy retains only in-frame clones and omits some. This sample has roughly 4,800 clones; under 55% occur once, and the top ten carry approximately 7%. The CDR3 spans 17 residues. V lost 0 bases and J 0 bases, leaving 15 bases between the germline ends. Germline CDR1 and CDR2: LGHNA and YNLKQL (reference sequence). The sample's time point: mouse harvest day 7 after allogeneic transplant. Tail vein injection delivered 10^7 T-cell-depleted bone marrow cells and 10^6 splenic CD5+ T cells. B6 (H2b) cells into BALB/c (H2d) mice; tissues taken at day 7 or 14.

General study findings and limits: Motif-based clustering found tissue-specific repertoire signatures shared across patients, though few clones were shared. Within patients, tissue anatomy strongly shaped TCR repertoire composition.

The material sequenced was gut tissue. The clonotype originates from a female BALB/c mouse given C57BL/6 T cells with graft-versus-host disease after an allogeneic hematopoietic cell transplant. The chain recombines TRBV5 with TRBJ2-7; D possibly corresponds to TRBD2 (5 bases). CDR3 bases read: TGTGCCAGCAGCCAAGATCCGGTGGGGTTCCTCTCCTATGAACAGTAC. It codes for CASSQDPVGFLSYEQY. The CDR3 as a whole reads CASSQDPVGFLSYEQYF.